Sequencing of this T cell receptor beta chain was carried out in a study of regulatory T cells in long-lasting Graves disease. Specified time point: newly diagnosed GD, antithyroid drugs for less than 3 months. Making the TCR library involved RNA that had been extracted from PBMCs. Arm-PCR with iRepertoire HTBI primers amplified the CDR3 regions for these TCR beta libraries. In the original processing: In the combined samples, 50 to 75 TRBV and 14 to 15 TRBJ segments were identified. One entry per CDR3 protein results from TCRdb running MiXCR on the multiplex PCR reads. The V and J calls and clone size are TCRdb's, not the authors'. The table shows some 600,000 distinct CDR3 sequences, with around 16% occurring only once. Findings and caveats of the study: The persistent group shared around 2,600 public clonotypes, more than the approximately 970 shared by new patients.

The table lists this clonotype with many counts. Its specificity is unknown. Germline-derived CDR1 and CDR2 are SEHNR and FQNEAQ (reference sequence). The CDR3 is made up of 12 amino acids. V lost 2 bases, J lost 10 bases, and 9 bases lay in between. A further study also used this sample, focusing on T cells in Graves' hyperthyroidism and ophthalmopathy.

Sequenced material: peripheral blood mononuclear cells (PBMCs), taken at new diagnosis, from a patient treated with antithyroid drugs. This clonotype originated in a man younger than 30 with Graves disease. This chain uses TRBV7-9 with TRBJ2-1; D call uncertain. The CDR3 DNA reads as TGTGCCAGCAGCTTATGGCCTTCCGAGCAGTTCTTC. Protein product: CASSLWPSEQFF.